A selection of T cell receptor beta chains follows, all from one sample in a study of cytomegalovirus exposure and HLA in healthy donors. The assay was immunoSEQ multiplex PCR, and TCRdb's table has in-frame clones only and misses some. The table includes some 180,000 clones, roughly 10% detected once. The sequencing input was PBMCs. The receptors were gathered from a woman aged 30 to 39 in good health and CMV-seropositive. CDR3s include the opening cysteine and the closing phenylalanine or tryptophan. D genes are given only for firm matches. Size values are once, few and many counts, or a class for expanded clones, and some rows have none.

D,V,size,J,CDR3,DNA
NA,TRBV6-6,NA,TRBJ2-2,CASSSPGDPGELFF,TGTGCCAGCAGTTCTCCAGGGGATCCCGGGGAGCTGTTTTTT
NA,TRBV27,few,TRBJ2-4,CASRALAKNIQYF,TGTGCCAGCAGAGCTTTAGCCAAAAACATTCAGTACTTC
TRBD1,TRBV5-4,NA,TRBJ1-4,CASSKGQQNEKLFF,TGTGCCAGCAGCAAGGGACAGCAGAATGAAAAACTGTTTTTT
TRBD2,TRBV2,NA,TRBJ2-1,CASSLSGGYNEQFF,TGTGCCAGCAGTTTAAGCGGGGGGTACAATGAGCAGTTCTTC
TRBD1,TRBV30,NA,TRBJ2-7,CARRRGTGGIEQYF,TGTGCCCGGAGGAGGGGGACAGGGGGAATAGAGCAGTACTTC
TRBD1,TRBV11-2,NA,TRBJ2-7,CASSSGGPYEQYF,TGTGCCAGCAGCTCAGGGGGCCCCTACGAGCAGTACTTC
NA,TRBV6-5,NA,TRBJ2-5,CASSFESETQYF,TGTGCCAGCAGTTTCGAGAGTGAGACCCAGTACTTC
NA,TRBV13,few,TRBJ2-3,CASSPGTDTQYF,TGTGCCAGCAGCCCTGGCACAGATACGCAGTATTTT
TRBD2,TRBV28,few,TRBJ2-1,CASFRTSGGIPSYNEQFF,TGTGCCAGCTTCCGGACTAGCGGGGGTATACCCTCCTACAATGAGCAGTTCTTC
TRBD1,TRBV2,few,TRBJ2-1,CASRLDRGEQFF,TGTGCCAGCAGGCTCGACAGGGGTGAGCAGTTCTTC